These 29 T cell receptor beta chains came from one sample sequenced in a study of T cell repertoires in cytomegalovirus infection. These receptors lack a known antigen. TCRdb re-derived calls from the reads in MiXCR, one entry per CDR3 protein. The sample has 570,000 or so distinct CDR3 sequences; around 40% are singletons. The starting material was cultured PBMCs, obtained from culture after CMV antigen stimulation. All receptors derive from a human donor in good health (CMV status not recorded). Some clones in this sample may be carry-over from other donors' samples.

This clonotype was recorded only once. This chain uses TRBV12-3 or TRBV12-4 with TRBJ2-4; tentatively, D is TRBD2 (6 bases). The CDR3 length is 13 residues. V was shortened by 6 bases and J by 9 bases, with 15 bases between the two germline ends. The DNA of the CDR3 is TGTGCCAGCAGGCGGGCCGGAGGGATCATTCAGTACTTC. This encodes CASRRAGGIIQYF.

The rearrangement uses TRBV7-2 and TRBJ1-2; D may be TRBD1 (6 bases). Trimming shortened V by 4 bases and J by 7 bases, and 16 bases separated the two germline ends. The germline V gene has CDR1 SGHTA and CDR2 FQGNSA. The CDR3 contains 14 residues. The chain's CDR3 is CASSWSRTESGYTF. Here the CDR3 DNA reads TGTGCCAGCAGCTGGAGCAGGACAGAGAGTGGCTACACCTTC. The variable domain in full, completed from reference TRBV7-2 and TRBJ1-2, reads GAGVSQSPSNKVTEKGKDVELRCDPISGHTALYWYRQSLGQGLEFLIYFQGNSAPDKSGLPSDRFSAERTGGSVSTLTIQRTQQEDSAVYLCASSWSRTESGYTFGSGTRLTVV.

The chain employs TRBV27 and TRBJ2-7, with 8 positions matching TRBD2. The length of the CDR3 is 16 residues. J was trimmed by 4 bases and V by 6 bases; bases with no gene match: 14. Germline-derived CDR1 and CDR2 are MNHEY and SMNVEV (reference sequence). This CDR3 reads CASRRTSFPLQYEQYF. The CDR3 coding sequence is TGTGCCAGCAGAAGGACTAGCTTCCCCCTACAGTACGAGCAGTACTTC.

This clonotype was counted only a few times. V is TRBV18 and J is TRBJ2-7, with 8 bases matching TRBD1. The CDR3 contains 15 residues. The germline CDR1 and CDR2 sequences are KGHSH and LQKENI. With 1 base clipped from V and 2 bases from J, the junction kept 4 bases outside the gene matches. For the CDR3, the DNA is TGTGCCAGCTCACCACTCCAGGGGGCCACCTACGAGCAGTACTTC. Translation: CASSPLQGATYEQYF.

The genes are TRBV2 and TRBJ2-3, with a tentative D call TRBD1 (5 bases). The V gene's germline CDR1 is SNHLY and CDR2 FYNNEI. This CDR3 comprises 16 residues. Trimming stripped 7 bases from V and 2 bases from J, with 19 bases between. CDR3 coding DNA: TGTGCCAGCATAGCCCTCGACCAAGGACACACAGATACGCAGTATTTT. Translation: CASIALDQGHTDTQYF. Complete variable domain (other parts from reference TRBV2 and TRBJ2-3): EPEVTQTPSHQVTQMGQEVILRCVPISNHLYFYWYRQILGQKVEFLVSFYNNEISEKSEIFDDQFSVERPDGSNFTLKIRSTKLEDSAMYFCASIALDQGHTDTQYFGPGTRLTVL.

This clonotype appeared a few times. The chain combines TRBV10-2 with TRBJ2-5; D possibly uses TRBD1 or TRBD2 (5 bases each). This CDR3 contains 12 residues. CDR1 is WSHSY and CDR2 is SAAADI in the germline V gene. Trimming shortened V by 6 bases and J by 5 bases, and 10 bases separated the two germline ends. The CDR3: CASSPGTETQYF. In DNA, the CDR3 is TGCGCCAGCAGCCCAGGGACCGAGACCCAGTACTTC.

CDR3 loop: CASSDSQGETQYF. CDR3 in DNA: TGTGCCAGCTCGGACTCGCAGGGAGAGACCCAGTACTTC. The chain uses TRBV18 and TRBJ2-5, with D tentatively TRBD1 or TRBD2 (5 bases each). The germline V gene has CDR1 KGHSH and CDR2 LQKENI. The CDR3 length is 13 residues. V lost 6 bases, J lost 4 bases, and 12 bases lay in between.

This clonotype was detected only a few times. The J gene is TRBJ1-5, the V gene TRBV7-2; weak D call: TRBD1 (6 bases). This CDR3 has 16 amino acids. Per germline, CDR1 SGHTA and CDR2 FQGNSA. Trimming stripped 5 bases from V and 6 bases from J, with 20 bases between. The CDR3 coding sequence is TGTGCCAGCAGCACGATTCGGGGGGGGCGAGCTCAGCCCCAGCATTTT. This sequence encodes CASSTIRGGRAQPQHF.

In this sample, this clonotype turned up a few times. CDR3 nucleotide sequence: TGTGCCAGCAGCTTAAGGGACGCGCTAAAAGAGACCCAGTACTTC. This codes for CASSLRDALKETQYF. The rearrangement uses TRBV7-8 and TRBJ2-5; either TRBD1 or TRBD2 may fit D (5 bases each). Germline V gene sequence: CDR1 SGHVS, CDR2 FQNEAQ. V lost 2 bases, J lost 3 bases, and 13 bases lay in between. This CDR3 is built from 15 residues.

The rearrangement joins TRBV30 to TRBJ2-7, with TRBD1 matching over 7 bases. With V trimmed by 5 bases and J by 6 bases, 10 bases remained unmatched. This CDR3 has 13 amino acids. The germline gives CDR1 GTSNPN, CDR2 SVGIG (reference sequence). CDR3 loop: CAWDVLKGAEQYF. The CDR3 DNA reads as TGTGCCTGGGACGTCCTCAAGGGGGCCGAGCAGTACTTC. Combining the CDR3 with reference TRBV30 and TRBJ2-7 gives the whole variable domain SQTIHQWPATLVQPVGSPLSLECTVEGTSNPNLYWYRQAAGRGLQLLFYSVGIGQISSEVPQNLSASRPQDRQFILSSKKLLLSDSGFYLCAWDVLKGAEQYFGPGTRLTVT.

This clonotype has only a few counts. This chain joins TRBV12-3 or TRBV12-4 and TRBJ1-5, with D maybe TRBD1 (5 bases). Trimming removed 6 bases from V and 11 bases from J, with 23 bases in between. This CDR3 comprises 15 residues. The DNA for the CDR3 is TGTGCCAGCAGCACTACGACAGCGGCGGGATCAGCCCAGCATTTT. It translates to CASSTTTAAGSAQHF.

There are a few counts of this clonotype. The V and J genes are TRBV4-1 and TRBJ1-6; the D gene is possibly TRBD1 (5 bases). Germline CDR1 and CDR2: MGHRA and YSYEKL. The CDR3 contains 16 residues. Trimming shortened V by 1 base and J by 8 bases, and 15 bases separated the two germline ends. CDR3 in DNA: TGCGCCAGCAGCCAAGGGATCCTCAGGGAACATTCACCCCTCCACTTT. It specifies CASSQGILREHSPLHF.

As DNA, the CDR3 is TGTGCCAGCAGCTTGATGGCCACCACAGATACGCAGTATTTT. Translation gives CASSLMATTDTQYF. This chain uses TRBV7-9 with TRBJ2-3, with no clear D. Germline loops: CDR1 SEHNR, CDR2 FQNEAQ (reference sequence). The CDR3 is made up of 14 amino acids. V shed 3 bases and J shed 2 bases, with 9 bases lying between them.

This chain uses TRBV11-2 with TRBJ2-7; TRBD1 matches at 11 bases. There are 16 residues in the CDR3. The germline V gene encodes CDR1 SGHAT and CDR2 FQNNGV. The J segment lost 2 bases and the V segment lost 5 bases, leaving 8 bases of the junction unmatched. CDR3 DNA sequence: TGTGCCAGCAGCATCCACGGGACAGGGGGGACCTACGAGCAGTACTTC. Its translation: CASSIHGTGGTYEQYF.

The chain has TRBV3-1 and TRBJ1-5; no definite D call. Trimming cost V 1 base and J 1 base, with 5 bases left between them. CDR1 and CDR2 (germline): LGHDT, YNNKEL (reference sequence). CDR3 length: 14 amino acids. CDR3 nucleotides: TGTGCCAGCAGCCAAGTAGGAAGCAATCAGCCCCAGCATTTT. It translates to CASSQVGSNQPQHF. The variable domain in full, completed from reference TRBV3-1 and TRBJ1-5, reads DTAVSQTPKYLVTQMGNDKSIKCEQNLGHDTMYWYKQDSKKFLKIMFSYNNKELIINETVPNRFSPKSPDKAHLNLHINSLELGDSAVYFCASSQVGSNQPQHFGDGTRLSIL.

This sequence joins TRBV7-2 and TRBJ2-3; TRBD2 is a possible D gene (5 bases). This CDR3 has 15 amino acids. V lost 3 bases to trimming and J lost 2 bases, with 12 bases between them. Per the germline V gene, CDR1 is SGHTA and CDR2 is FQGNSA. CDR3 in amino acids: CASSFPEAITDTQYF. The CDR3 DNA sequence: TGTGCCAGCAGCTTTCCGGAGGCAATCACAGATACGCAGTATTTT.

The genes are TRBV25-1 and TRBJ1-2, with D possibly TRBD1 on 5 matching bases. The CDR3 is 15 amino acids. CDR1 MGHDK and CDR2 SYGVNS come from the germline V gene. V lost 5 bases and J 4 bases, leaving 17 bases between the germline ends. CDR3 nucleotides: TGTGCCAGCAGTCATTCCGGGGGAAGGAGCTATGGCTACACCTTC. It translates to CASSHSGGRSYGYTF.

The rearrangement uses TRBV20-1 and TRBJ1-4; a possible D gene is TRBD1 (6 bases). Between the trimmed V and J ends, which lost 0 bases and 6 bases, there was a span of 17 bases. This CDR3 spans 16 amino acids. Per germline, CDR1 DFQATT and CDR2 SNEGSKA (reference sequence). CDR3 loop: CSARDPDSAGDEKLFF. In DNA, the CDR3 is TGCAGTGCTAGAGATCCCGACTCCGCAGGGGATGAAAAACTGTTTTTT.

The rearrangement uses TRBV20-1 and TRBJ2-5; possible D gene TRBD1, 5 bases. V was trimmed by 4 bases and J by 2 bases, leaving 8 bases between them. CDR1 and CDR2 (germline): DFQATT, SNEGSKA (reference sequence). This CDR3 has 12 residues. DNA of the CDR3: TGCAGTGCTAATGACAGACAAGAGACCCAGTACTTC. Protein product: CSANDRQETQYF.

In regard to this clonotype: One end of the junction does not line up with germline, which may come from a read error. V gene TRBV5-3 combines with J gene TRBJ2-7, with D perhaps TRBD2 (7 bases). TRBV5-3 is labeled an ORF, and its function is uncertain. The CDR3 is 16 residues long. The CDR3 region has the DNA TGTGCCAGCAGCTTGGGGGCCGCGGGGGCCTATTACGAGCAGTACTTC. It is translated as CASSLGAAGAYYEQYF.

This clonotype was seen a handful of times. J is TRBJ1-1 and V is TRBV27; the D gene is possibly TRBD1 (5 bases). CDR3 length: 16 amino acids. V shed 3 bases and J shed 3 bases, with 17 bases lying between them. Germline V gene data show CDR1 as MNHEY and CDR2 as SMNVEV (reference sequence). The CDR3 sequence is CASSFGVYGGDTEAFF. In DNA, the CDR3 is TGTGCCAGCAGTTTTGGTGTCTATGGGGGGGACACTGAAGCTTTCTTT.

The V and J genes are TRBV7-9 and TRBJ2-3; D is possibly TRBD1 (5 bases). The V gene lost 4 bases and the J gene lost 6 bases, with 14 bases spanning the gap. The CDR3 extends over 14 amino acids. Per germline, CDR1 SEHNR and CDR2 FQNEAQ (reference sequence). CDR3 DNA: TGTGCCAGCAGCTCCCTGTTTCCAGGGGATACGCAGTATTTT. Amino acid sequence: CASSSLFPGDTQYF.

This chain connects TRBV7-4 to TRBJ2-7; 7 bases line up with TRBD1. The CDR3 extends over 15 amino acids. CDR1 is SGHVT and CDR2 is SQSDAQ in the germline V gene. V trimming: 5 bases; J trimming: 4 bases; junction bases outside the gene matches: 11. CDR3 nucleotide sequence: TGTGCCAGCAGCCCCCTGGCAGGGGGTAGGTACGAGCAGTACTTC. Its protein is CASSPLAGGRYEQYF.

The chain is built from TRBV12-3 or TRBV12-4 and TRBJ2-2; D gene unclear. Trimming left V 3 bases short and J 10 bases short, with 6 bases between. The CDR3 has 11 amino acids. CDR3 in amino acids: CASSLSPELFF. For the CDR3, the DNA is TGTGCCAGCAGTTTGAGTCCGGAGCTGTTTTTT.

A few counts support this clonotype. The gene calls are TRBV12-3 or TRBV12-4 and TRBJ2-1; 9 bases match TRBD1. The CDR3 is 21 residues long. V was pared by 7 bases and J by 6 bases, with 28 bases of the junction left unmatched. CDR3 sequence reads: CASNFGSGGQGSLGLANEQFF. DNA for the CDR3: TGTGCCAGCAATTTTGGGTCTGGGGGACAGGGCTCACTCGGGTTGGCCAATGAGCAGTTCTTC.

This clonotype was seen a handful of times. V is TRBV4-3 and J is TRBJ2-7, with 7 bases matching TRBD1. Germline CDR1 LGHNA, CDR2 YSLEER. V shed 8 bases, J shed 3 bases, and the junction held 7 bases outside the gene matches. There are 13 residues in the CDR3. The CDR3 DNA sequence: TGCGCCAGCGGACGGGACAGACACTACGAGCAGTACTTC. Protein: CASGRDRHYEQYF.

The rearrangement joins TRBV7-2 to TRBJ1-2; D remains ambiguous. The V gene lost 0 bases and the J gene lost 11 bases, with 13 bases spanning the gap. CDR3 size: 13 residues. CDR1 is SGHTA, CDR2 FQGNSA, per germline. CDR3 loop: CASSLAGIWVYTF. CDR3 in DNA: TGTGCCAGCAGCTTAGCGGGGATCTGGGTTTACACCTTC.

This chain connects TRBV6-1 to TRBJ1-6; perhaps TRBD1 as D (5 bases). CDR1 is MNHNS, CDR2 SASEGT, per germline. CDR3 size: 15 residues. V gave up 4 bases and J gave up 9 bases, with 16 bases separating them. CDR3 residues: CASSVTQGGISPLHF. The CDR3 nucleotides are TGTGCCAGCAGTGTCACCCAGGGAGGCATTTCACCCCTCCACTTT.

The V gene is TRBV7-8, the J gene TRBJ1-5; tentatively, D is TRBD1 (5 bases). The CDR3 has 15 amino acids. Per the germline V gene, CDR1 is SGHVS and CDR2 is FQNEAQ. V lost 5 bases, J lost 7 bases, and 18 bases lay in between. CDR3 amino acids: CASSPTRGGGQPQHF. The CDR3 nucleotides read TGTGCCAGCAGCCCGACCCGGGGGGGGGGGCAGCCCCAGCATTTT.